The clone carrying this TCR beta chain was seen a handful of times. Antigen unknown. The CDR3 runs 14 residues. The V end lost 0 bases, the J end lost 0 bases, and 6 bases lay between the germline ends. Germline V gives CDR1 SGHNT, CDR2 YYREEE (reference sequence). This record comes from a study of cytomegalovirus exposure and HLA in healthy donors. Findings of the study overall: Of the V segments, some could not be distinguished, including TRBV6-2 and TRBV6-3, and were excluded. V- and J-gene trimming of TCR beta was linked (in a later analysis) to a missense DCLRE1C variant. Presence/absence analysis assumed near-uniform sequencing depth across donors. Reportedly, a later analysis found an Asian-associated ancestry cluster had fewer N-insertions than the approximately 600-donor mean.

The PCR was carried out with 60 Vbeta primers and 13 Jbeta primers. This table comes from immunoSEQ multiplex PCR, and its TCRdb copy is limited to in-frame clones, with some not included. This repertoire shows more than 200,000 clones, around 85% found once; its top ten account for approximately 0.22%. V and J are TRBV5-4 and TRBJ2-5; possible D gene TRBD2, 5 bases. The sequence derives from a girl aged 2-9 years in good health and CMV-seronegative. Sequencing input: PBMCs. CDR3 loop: CASSLVGNQETQYF. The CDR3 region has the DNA TGTGCCAGCAGCTTGGTCGGGAACCAAGAGACCCAGTACTTC.